These 20 T cell receptor beta chains came from one sample sequenced in a study of vaccination and CD4 T cells after COVID-19 (dated by TCRdb to 2022 to 2024). The treatment or condition label here, explained by the study, means: roughly nine-day PBMC culture with coronavirus spike peptide pools or control peptides (ViraFEST assay). The library was obtained by PCR. The sequencer was an Illumina iSeq 100. DNA from cultured CD4+ T cells was subjected to TCR sequencing with the Oncomine TCR Beta short-read assay at the Johns Hopkins FTIC core. Through fastp at Q25 and MiXCR, TCRdb rebuilt clones from the public reads, retaining in-frame beta chains. Under each unique CDR3 protein, matching rows form one entry showing the most common genes and DNA. The sample contains about 3,300 distinct CDR3 sequences, approximately 83% of them found a single time. The ten largest clonotypes hold 24% of the sample. These receptors lack a known antigen.

The sample consisted of CD4+ T cells from blood, cultured in vitro. These receptors were taken from a human donor who had recovered from COVID-19.

The chain links TRBV20-1 to TRBJ1-5; perhaps TRBD1 as D (6 bases). The V end was cut by 5 bases, the J end by 6 bases, with 17 bases between. CDR1 is DFQATT and CDR2 is SNEGSKA in the germline V gene (reference sequence). The CDR3 runs 14 residues. The CDR3 DNA sequence: TGCAGTGCTCCCCTCGCCCCGGGGGCTCAGCCCCAGCATTTT. This gives the protein CSAPLAPGAQPQHF.

There are a few counts of this clonotype. The rearrangement uses TRBV6-1 and TRBJ1-6, with a possible D match to TRBD1 (5 bases). This CDR3 spans 17 amino acids. Per germline, CDR1 MNHNS and CDR2 SASEGT. V lost 5 bases and J 0 bases, leaving 14 bases between the germline ends. This CDR3 is CASSPGGGRSYNSPLHF. CDR3 nucleotides: TGTGCCAGCAGTCCCGGCGGGGGACGCTCCTATAATTCACCCCTCCACTTT.

CDR3 nucleotides: TGTGCCAGCAGTTTGGGGGGGTACCAAGAGACCCAGTACTTC. This codes for CASSLGGYQETQYF. The chain is built from TRBV27 and TRBJ2-5, with 7 bases that match TRBD2. From germline, CDR1 is MNHEY and CDR2 SMNVEV (reference sequence). This CDR3 is built from 14 residues. Germline trimming cut 3 bases from V and 0 bases from J; bases unmatched to any gene: 1.

The V call is TRBV20-1, the J call TRBJ1-4; D remains ambiguous. This CDR3 has 14 amino acids. The germline V gene has CDR1 DFQATT and CDR2 SNEGSKA (reference sequence). V was trimmed by 1 base and J by 8 bases, leaving 14 bases between them. CDR3: CSARVGDRSEKLFF. The CDR3 coding sequence is TGCAGTGCTAGAGTAGGTGACCGGAGCGAAAAACTGTTTTTT.

DNA for the CDR3: TGTGCCAGCAGCAATTTTCCCAAGCTCTATGGCTACACCTTC. This codes for CASSNFPKLYGYTF. V gene TRBV12-3 or TRBV12-4 combines with J gene TRBJ1-2, with no clear D. This CDR3 has 14 residues. V was clipped by 6 bases and J by 4 bases, with 15 bases between them.

This clonotype is categorized as medium-sized. The DNA of the CDR3 is TGCAGTGCTAGTCTGTCAGGGGAGGTCCGCAATCAGCCCCAGCATTTT. Its protein product is CSASLSGEVRNQPQHF. The chain recombines TRBV20-1 with TRBJ1-5, with a tentative D call TRBD1 (6 bases). Trimming shortened V by 3 bases and J by 2 bases, and 17 bases separated the two germline ends. Germline V gene data show CDR1 as DFQATT and CDR2 as SNEGSKA (reference sequence). The CDR3 is 16 residues long.

The V gene is TRBV2, the J gene TRBJ1-5; D unclear. In germline, CDR1 is SNHLY, CDR2 FYNNEI. V lost 8 bases to trimming and J lost 3 bases, with 11 bases between them. There are 13 residues in the CDR3. CDR3 protein: CASYLNNNQPQHF. Written as DNA, the CDR3 is TGTGCCAGCTACCTAAACAACAATCAGCCCCAGCATTTT. The whole variable domain, remainder taken from reference TRBV2 and TRBJ1-5, is EPEVTQTPSHQVTQMGQEVILRCVPISNHLYFYWYRQILGQKVEFLVSFYNNEISEKSEIFDDQFSVERPDGSNFTLKIRSTKLEDSAMYFCASYLNNNQPQHFGDGTRLSIL.

A few counts support this clonotype. The chain combines TRBV7-2 with TRBJ1-2, with 7 bases that match TRBD1. The V gene end was trimmed by 0 bases and the J gene end by 4 bases; junction bases not matched to a gene: 2. This CDR3 has 14 amino acids. CDR1 is SGHTA, CDR2 FQGNSA, per germline. The CDR3, as DNA: TGTGCCAGCAGCTTAGCACAGGGGACCTATGGCTACACCTTC. Encoded protein: CASSLAQGTYGYTF. The whole variable domain, remainder taken from reference TRBV7-2 and TRBJ1-2, is GAGVSQSPSNKVTEKGKDVELRCDPISGHTALYWYRQSLGQGLEFLIYFQGNSAPDKSGLPSDRFSAERTGGSVSTLTIQRTQQEDSAVYLCASSLAQGTYGYTFGSGTRLTVV.

This sequence joins TRBV5-4 and TRBJ1-2; no clear D gene. The V and J ends lost 1 base and 3 bases respectively, with 10 bases between them. CDR3 size: 14 residues. CDR1 is SGHNT, CDR2 YYREEE, per germline (reference sequence). The CDR3 protein is CASSLKQLHYGYTF. The CDR3 region has the DNA TGTGCCAGCAGCTTGAAACAGCTTCACTATGGCTACACCTTC.

This clonotype was seen more than once but under ten times. The rearrangement links TRBV5-1 to TRBJ2-2; D may correspond to TRBD1 or TRBD2 (5 bases each). Germline lookup yields CDR1 SGHRS and CDR2 YFSETQ. This CDR3 comprises 16 residues. V lost 0 bases to trimming and J lost 3 bases, with 12 bases between them. CDR3 in DNA: TGCGCCAGCAGCTTGGCCCGACGGGGCGACACCGGGGAGCTGTTTTTT. Protein sequence: CASSLARRGDTGELFF.

This chain uses TRBV2 with TRBJ1-5; 8 positions agree with TRBD1. Losses at the gene ends were 7 bases for V and 9 bases for J; bases not matched to a gene: 14. CDR3 length equals 15 residues. Germline V gene lookup returns CDR1 SNHLY and CDR2 FYNNEI. The CDR3 DNA sequence: TGTGCCAGCATAGACCCGGACAGGGCCATCGGGCCCCAGCATTTT. This encodes CASIDPDRAIGPQHF.

V and J are TRBV24-1 and TRBJ2-3; the match to TRBD1 covers 12 bases. Germline loops: CDR1 KGHDR, CDR2 SFDVKD. The CDR3 extends over 16 amino acids. Germline trimming cut 3 bases from V and 4 bases from J; bases unmatched to any gene: 4. DNA for the CDR3: TGTGCCACCAGTGATCCTGGGACAGGGGGCGCAGATACGCAGTATTTT. Protein: CATSDPGTGGADTQYF.

The rearrangement links TRBV7-9 to TRBJ1-1, with 8 positions matching TRBD1. V was pared by 7 bases and J by 8 bases, with 9 bases of the junction left unmatched. The CDR3 covers 13 residues. Looked up from germline, CDR1 is SEHNR and CDR2 is FQNEAQ (reference sequence). CDR3 bases: TGTGCCAGCATAGAAATGACAGGGGACGAAGCTTTCTTT. It encodes CASIEMTGDEAFF.

This chain uses TRBV20-1 with TRBJ2-2; 7 positions agree with TRBD2. The CDR3 totals 15 residues. The J segment lost 5 bases and the V segment lost 2 bases, leaving 8 bases of the junction unmatched. Germline lookup yields CDR1 DFQATT and CDR2 SNEGSKA (reference sequence). CDR3 nucleotides: TGCAGTGCTAGACCCCGGACTAGAAGGACCGGGGAGCTGTTTTTT. Amino acid sequence: CSARPRTRRTGELFF.

The chain uses TRBV4-1 and TRBJ2-3; tentative D call: TRBD2 (5 bases). The length of the CDR3 is 15 residues. The V and J ends lost 4 bases and 3 bases respectively, with 14 bases between them. From germline, CDR1 is MGHRA and CDR2 YSYEKL. DNA for the CDR3: TGCGCCAGCAGCCTCGGACTTGTTGGGACAGATACGCAGTATTTT. Its protein product is CASSLGLVGTDTQYF.

The chain employs TRBV7-3 and TRBJ2-2; D gene unclear. This CDR3 contains 14 residues. V lost 2 bases to trimming and J lost 4 bases, with 8 bases between them. Germline assignment: CDR1 SGHTA and CDR2 FQGTGA. Written as DNA, the CDR3 is TGTGCCAGCAGCTTATATGCGACCACCGGGGAGCTGTTTTTT. As protein: CASSLYATTGELFF.

CDR3 in amino acids: CATSDRTGGRTGELFF. The DNA of the CDR3 is TGTGCCACCAGTGACCGGACAGGGGGCAGGACCGGGGAGCTGTTTTTT. J is TRBJ2-2 and V is TRBV24-1; TRBD1 matches 11 bases. The CDR3 is made up of 16 amino acids. Trimming at V came to 4 bases and at J to 5 bases, leaving 5 bases not matched to a gene. Germline CDR1 and CDR2: KGHDR and SFDVKD.

The chain joins TRBV7-2 to TRBJ1-2; tentatively, D is TRBD1 (6 bases). The germline gives CDR1 SGHTA, CDR2 FQGNSA. Deletions cut 1 base from V and 8 bases from J, with 14 bases between. The length of the CDR3 is 14 residues. The CDR3 reads CASSLEGGYGGYTF. The CDR3 nucleotides read TGTGCCAGCAGCTTAGAAGGGGGGTACGGAGGCTACACCTTC.

The chain is built from TRBV10-1 and TRBJ1-2; 11 bases align to TRBD1. CDR1 and CDR2 (germline): WNHNN, SYGVQD (reference sequence). The CDR3 sequence is 18 residues long. The trim removed 6 bases at V and 3 bases at J, leaving 15 bases unmatched. In nucleotides, the CDR3 is TGCGCCAGCAGCCAGCTGGGACAGGGGGGTGGAAGGGACTATGGCTACACCTTC. Translation: CASSQLGQGGGRDYGYTF.

V gene TRBV7-2 combines with J gene TRBJ2-1; D could derive from TRBD1 or TRBD2 (6 bases each). CDR3 size: 16 residues. V lost 4 bases, J lost 0 bases, and 13 bases lay in between. The germline CDR1 and CDR2 sequences are SGHTA and FQGNSA. CDR3 sequence (DNA): TGTGCCAGCAGCTCCCGGGGGCAGGGCTCCTACAATGAGCAGTTCTTC. It codes for CASSSRGQGSYNEQFF.